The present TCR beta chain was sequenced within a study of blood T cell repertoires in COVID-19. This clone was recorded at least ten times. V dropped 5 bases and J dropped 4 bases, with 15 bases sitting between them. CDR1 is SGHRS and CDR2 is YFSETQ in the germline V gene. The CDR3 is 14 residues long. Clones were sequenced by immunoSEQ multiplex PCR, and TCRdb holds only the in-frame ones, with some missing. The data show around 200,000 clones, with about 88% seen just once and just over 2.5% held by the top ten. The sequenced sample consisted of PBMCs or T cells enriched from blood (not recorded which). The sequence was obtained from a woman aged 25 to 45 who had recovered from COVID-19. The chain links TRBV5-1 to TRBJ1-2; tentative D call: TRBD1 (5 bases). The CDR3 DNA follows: TGCGCCAGCAGTTTCGGGGGTTTAGGCTATGGCTACACCTTC. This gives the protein CASSFGGLGYGYTF.